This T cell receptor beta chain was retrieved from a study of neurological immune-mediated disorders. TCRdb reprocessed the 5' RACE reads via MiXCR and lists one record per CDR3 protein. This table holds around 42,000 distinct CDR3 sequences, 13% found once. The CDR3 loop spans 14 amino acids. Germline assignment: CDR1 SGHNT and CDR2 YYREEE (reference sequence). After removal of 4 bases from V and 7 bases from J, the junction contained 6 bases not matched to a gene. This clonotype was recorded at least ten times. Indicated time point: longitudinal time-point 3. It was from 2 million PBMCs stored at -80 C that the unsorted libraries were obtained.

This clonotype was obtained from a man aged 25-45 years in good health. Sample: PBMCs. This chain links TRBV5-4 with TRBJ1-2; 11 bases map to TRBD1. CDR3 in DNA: TGTGCCAGCAGCGTGGACAGGGGGCAGGGTGGCTACACCTTC. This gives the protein CASSVDRGQGGYTF.